These 13 T cell receptor beta chains originate from one sample sequenced in a study of CD8+ T cells in alopecia areata. cDNA reverse transcribed from extracted RNA served as the sequencing template. Repertoires were generated with immunoSEQ multiplex PCR, while TCRdb's copy carries only in-frame clones and drops some. The repertoire consists of over 100,000 clones, with about 50% occurring once and the leading ten covering about 0.5%. Treatment in this sample: oral pan-JAK inhibitor, 5-10 mg twice daily. Sequencing used CD4+ T cells sorted from blood, obtained at week 4, from a patient treated with tofacitinib. Every receptor here comes from a human donor with alopecia areata.

The chain couples TRBV18 to TRBJ1-1, with D uncertain. In germline, CDR1 is KGHSH, CDR2 LQKENI. The CDR3 loop spans 13 amino acids. The V end was cut by 3 bases, the J end by 1 base, with 6 bases between. The CDR3 nucleotides read TGTGCCAGCTCACCCCGGGGGAACACTGAAGCTTTCTTT. It yields the protein CASSPRGNTEAFF.

The CDR3 protein is CASSGGTGRNQPQHF. The CDR3 DNA reads as TGTGCCAGCAGCGGTGGGACAGGACGCAATCAGCCCCAGCATTTT. This chain uses TRBV7-8 with TRBJ1-5, with TRBD1 matching over 8 bases. Looked up from germline, CDR1 is SGHVS and CDR2 is FQNEAQ. Germline trimming cut 5 bases from V and 2 bases from J; bases unmatched to any gene: 5. CDR3 length: 15 residues.

CDR3 DNA: TGTGCCAGCAGTGACTTCGACAATGAGCAGTTCTTC. It encodes CASSDFDNEQFF. V gene TRBV2 combines with J gene TRBJ2-1; D remains ambiguous. The length of the CDR3 is 12 residues. Deletions cut 3 bases from V and 5 bases from J, with 5 bases between. The germline V gene encodes CDR1 SNHLY and CDR2 FYNNEI.

J is TRBJ2-3 and V is TRBV29-1, with TRBD2 matching over 8 bases. This CDR3 is 15 amino acids long. The germline V gene has CDR1 SQVTM and CDR2 ANQGSEA. V gave up 2 bases and J gave up 4 bases; unmatched junction bases: 8. The CDR3 coding sequence is TGCAGCGTTGAACCGATAGCGGGAAGAGCAGATACGCAGTATTTT. Its protein is CSVEPIAGRADTQYF.

This chain links TRBV19 with TRBJ2-7; 7 bases map to TRBD1. The germline CDR1 and CDR2 sequences are LNHDA and SQIVND (reference sequence). With 8 bases clipped from V and 2 bases from J, the junction kept 9 bases outside the gene matches. CDR3 length: 14 residues. The CDR3 nucleotides read TGTGCCAGTTCTTCCGGGACAGCCACCTACGAGCAGTACTTC. As protein: CASSSGTATYEQYF. The variable domain in full, completed from reference TRBV19 and TRBJ2-7, reads DGGITQSPKYLFRKEGQNVTLSCEQNLNHDAMYWYRQDPGQGLRLIYYSQIVNDFQKGDIAEGYSVSREKKESFPLTVTSAQKNPTAFYLCASSSGTATYEQYFGPGTRLTVT.

This CDR3 reads CASTLTLSYNEQFF. The CDR3 DNA is TGTGCCAGTACGCTGACCCTCTCCTACAATGAGCAGTTCTTC. The J gene is TRBJ2-1, the V gene TRBV11-2, with D unclear. Germline V gene sequence: CDR1 SGHAT, CDR2 FQNNGV. The ends were cut back, 9 bases at V and 0 bases at J, with 12 bases in the middle. This CDR3 contains 14 residues. The full variable domain, rest sourced from reference TRBV11-2 and TRBJ2-1, is EAGVAQSPRYKIIEKRQSVAFWCNPISGHATLYWYQQILGQGPKLLIQFQNNGVVDDSQLPKDRFSAERLKGVDSTLKIQPAKLEDSAVYLCASTLTLSYNEQFFGPGTRLTVL.

This clone was seen only a few times. This sequence joins TRBV7-9 and TRBJ1-2; 8 bases agree with TRBD1. V trimming: 5 bases; J trimming: 8 bases; junction bases outside the gene matches: 7. From germline, CDR1 is SEHNR and CDR2 FQNEAQ (reference sequence). The CDR3 extends over 13 amino acids. CDR3 in DNA: TGTGCCAGCAGCCCAGGACAGGGAACGGGCTACACCTTC. This codes for CASSPGQGTGYTF.

The V and J genes are TRBV25-1 and TRBJ2-5; possible D gene TRBD2, 6 bases. The CDR3 consists of 14 residues. Trimming took 2 bases from V and 5 from J, leaving 12 bases between them. Germline lookup yields CDR1 MGHDK and CDR2 SYGVNS. The CDR3 protein is CASSEAGSRETQYF. CDR3 DNA sequence: TGTGCCAGCAGTGAAGCGGGGTCAAGGGAGACCCAGTACTTC. Based on the CDR3 plus reference TRBV25-1 and TRBJ2-5, the full variable domain is EADIYQTPRYLVIGTGKKITLECSQTMGHDKMYWYQQDPGMELHLIHYSYGVNSTEKGDLSSESTVSRIRTEHFPLTLESARPSHTSQYLCASSEAGSRETQYFGPGTRLLVL.

The rearrangement joins TRBV4-1 to TRBJ2-3, with D maybe TRBD2 (5 bases). The length of the CDR3 is 15 residues. The V gene lost 0 bases and the J gene lost 5 bases, with 12 bases spanning the gap. Germline values: CDR1 MGHRA, CDR2 YSYEKL. The chain's CDR3 is CASSQDGPGRDTQYF. CDR3 sequence (DNA): TGCGCCAGCAGCCAAGATGGTCCGGGAAGAGATACGCAGTATTTT.

This clone was counted between two and nine times. V usage is TRBV11-2 and J usage is TRBJ2-1; D gene ambiguous. Per germline, CDR1 SGHAT and CDR2 FQNNGV. Trimming removed 5 bases at V and 5 bases at J, with 13 bases between. There are 14 residues in the CDR3. CDR3 loop: CASSPSPQNNEQFF. The DNA for the CDR3 is TGTGCCAGCAGCCCCTCGCCCCAAAACAATGAGCAGTTCTTC.

The genes are TRBV11-2 and TRBJ1-1; weak D call: TRBD1 (6 bases). The V and J ends lost 5 bases and 1 base respectively, with 26 bases between them. CDR3 length: 19 amino acids. Germline V CDR1 and CDR2: SGHAT, FQNNGV. The CDR3 DNA reads TGTGCCAGCAGCGTTAATGCCCCCGTGGGGGGGCGCGGGAACACTGAAGCTTTCTTT. Protein sequence: CASSVNAPVGGRGNTEAFF. The whole variable domain, remainder taken from reference TRBV11-2 and TRBJ1-1, is EAGVAQSPRYKIIEKRQSVAFWCNPISGHATLYWYQQILGQGPKLLIQFQNNGVVDDSQLPKDRFSAERLKGVDSTLKIQPAKLEDSAVYLCASSVNAPVGGRGNTEAFFGQGTRLTVV.

This chain links TRBV5-1 with TRBJ1-5; no reliable D call. V gave up 5 bases and J gave up 7 bases, with 13 bases separating them. Looked up from germline, CDR1 is SGHRS and CDR2 is YFSETQ. The CDR3 totals 13 residues. The CDR3 region is CASSPETGQPQHF. For the CDR3, the DNA is TGCGCCAGCAGTCCGGAAACCGGGCAGCCCCAGCATTTT.

This CDR3 is CASSHPVADTSYEQYF. CDR3 coding DNA: TGCGCCAGCAGCCACCCGGTAGCGGATACCTCCTACGAGCAGTACTTC. The rearrangement joins TRBV4-1 to TRBJ2-7, with D maybe TRBD2 (6 bases). The CDR3 spans 16 residues. Deletions cut 3 bases from V and 0 bases from J, with 15 bases between. Germline CDR1 is MGHRA and CDR2 is YSYEKL.